The 28 T cell receptor beta chains below come from one sample, sequenced in a study of cytomegalovirus exposure and HLA in healthy donors. The primer mix had 60 Vbeta and 13 Jbeta primers. Using immunoSEQ multiplex PCR, the repertoire was profiled, and TCRdb retains in-frame clones only, with some absent. The table lists about 92,000 clones, over 65% of them singletons, with about a sixth in the top ten. The sequenced material came from PBMCs. Receptor source: a young woman in good health and CMV-seropositive.

The V and J genes are TRBV30 and TRBJ2-2; TRBD2 is a possible D gene (6 bases). Trimming removed 8 bases at V and 2 bases at J, with 15 bases between. Germline V gives CDR1 GTSNPN, CDR2 SVGIG (reference sequence). CDR3 length equals 14 residues. The CDR3 protein is CARTAGRNTGELFF. The CDR3 DNA follows: TGTGCCCGAACGGCGGGGAGAAACACCGGGGAGCTGTTTTTT.

There are a few counts of this clone. The chain employs TRBV6-1 and TRBJ1-1; D is unresolved. Trimming pared 6 bases from V and 11 bases from J, leaving 16 bases between. CDR3 length: 12 amino acids. Germline assignment: CDR1 MNHNS and CDR2 SASEGT. CDR3 sequence reads: CASSHPLRNAFF. DNA for the CDR3: TGTGCCAGCAGCCACCCGCTGAGGAATGCTTTCTTT.

The V and J genes are TRBV19 and TRBJ2-3; TRBD1 aligns across 7 bases. This CDR3 has 16 amino acids. V lost 9 bases, J lost 2 bases, and 14 bases stayed unmatched. CDR1 LNHDA and CDR2 SQIVND come from the germline V gene (reference sequence). This CDR3 is CASRNPGGSSTDTQYF. CDR3 nucleotide sequence: TGTGCCAGCAGGAATCCAGGGGGATCCTCCACAGATACGCAGTATTTT.

This clone was detected only a few times. The rearrangement joins TRBV28 to TRBJ2-7; TRBD2 might be the D (5 bases). V lost 5 bases, J lost 1 base, and 15 bases lay in between. The CDR3 length is 15 residues. Germline loops: CDR1 MDHEN, CDR2 SYDVKM. The CDR3 region has the DNA TGTGCCAGCAGTCCTCCGGGGAGCATGTCCTACGAGCAGTACTTC. Encoded protein: CASSPPGSMSYEQYF.

The rearrangement links TRBV14 to TRBJ2-3; the D gene is possibly TRBD1 (5 bases). The CDR3 covers 16 residues. Germline V lookup: CDR1 SGHDN, CDR2 FVKESK. Trimming shortened V by 3 bases and J by 2 bases, and 15 bases separated the two germline ends. The CDR3 region is CASSHWKGVATDTQYF. The CDR3, as DNA: TGTGCCAGCAGCCACTGGAAAGGGGTGGCCACAGATACGCAGTATTTT.

This sequence joins TRBV7-3 and TRBJ2-3, with a possible D match to TRBD2 (6 bases). The CDR3 is made up of 16 amino acids. Trimming removed 2 bases from V and 1 base from J, with 13 bases in between. From germline, CDR1 is SGHTA and CDR2 FQGTGA. The CDR3 DNA reads TGTGCCAGCAGCTTAGAACTAGGGGAGGGCACAGATACGCAGTATTTT. Translation gives CASSLELGEGTDTQYF.

The V and J genes are TRBV19 and TRBJ1-3; D might be TRBD1 (5 bases). The germline V gene has CDR1 LNHDA and CDR2 SQIVND (reference sequence). The CDR3 runs 18 residues. V lost 2 bases, J lost 0 bases, and 17 bases lay in between. CDR3 DNA: TGTGCCAGTAGTATATCCCTGGGCGGGGGTTTCTCTGGAAACACCATATATTTT. Translating it yields CASSISLGGGFSGNTIYF. Looking up the rest from reference TRBV19 and TRBJ1-3 gives the full variable domain: DGGITQSPKYLFRKEGQNVTLSCEQNLNHDAMYWYRQDPGQGLRLIYYSQIVNDFQKGDIAEGYSVSREKKESFPLTVTSAQKNPTAFYLCASSISLGGGFSGNTIYFGEGSWLTVV.

In its sample, this clone was seen once. J is TRBJ2-7 and V is TRBV5-1, with 8 nucleotides matching TRBD1. CDR1 and CDR2 from the germline V gene are SGHRS and YFSETQ. The J segment lost 7 bases and the V segment lost 4 bases, leaving 4 bases of the junction unmatched. The CDR3 consists of 12 residues. CDR3 residues: CASSRGQVEQYF. Written as DNA, the CDR3 is TGCGCCAGCAGCCGGGGACAGGTTGAGCAGTACTTC.

V gene TRBV6-6 combines with J gene TRBJ1-5; D is possibly TRBD1 (5 bases). CDR1 is MNHNY and CDR2 is SVGAGI in the germline V gene (reference sequence). Between the trimmed V and J ends, which lost 7 bases and 0 bases, there was a span of 10 bases. This CDR3 has 14 residues. The CDR3 coding sequence is TGTGCCAGCAATGGACAATATAGCAATCAGCCCCAGCATTTT. Amino acid sequence: CASNGQYSNQPQHF.

This rearrangement joins TRBV6-4 to TRBJ2-2, with D unclear. Looked up from germline, CDR1 is MRHNA and CDR2 is SNTAGT. This CDR3 is built from 13 residues. V was clipped by 2 bases and J by 4 bases, with 5 bases between them. CDR3 sequence reads: CASSDGSTGELFF. The CDR3 nucleotides read TGTGCCAGCAGTGACGGTAGCACCGGGGAGCTGTTTTTT.

V gene TRBV7-8 combines with J gene TRBJ1-4; D is possibly TRBD1 (5 bases). The CDR3 sequence is 13 residues long. V lost 5 bases to trimming and J lost 8 bases, with 12 bases between them. Germline V gene lookup returns CDR1 SGHVS and CDR2 FQNEAQ. CDR3 coding DNA: TGTGCCAGCAGCACTAACCCAGGGGAAAAACTGTTTTTT. Its protein is CASSTNPGEKLFF.

The V gene is TRBV6-5, the J gene TRBJ2-7, with 11 positions matching TRBD2. The CDR3 is 15 residues long. The ends lost 2 bases at V and 5 bases at J; junction bases unmatched: 5. CDR1 is MNHEY, CDR2 SVGAGI, per germline. Written as DNA, the CDR3 is TGTGCCAGCAGTTACACTAGCGGGAGCTGGCACGAGCAGTACTTC. Encoded protein: CASSYTSGSWHEQYF.

The V call is TRBV5-1, the J call TRBJ2-3; 15 bases fit TRBD2. Trimming cost V 4 bases and J 7 bases; bases outside gene matches: 7. CDR3 size: 16 residues. Looked up from germline, CDR1 is SGHRS and CDR2 is YFSETQ. For the CDR3, the DNA is TGCGCCAGCAGCCCGGGACTAGCGGGGGGCTGGAATACGCAGTATTTT. The encoded protein is CASSPGLAGGWNTQYF. The variable domain in full, with the rest retrieved from reference TRBV5-1 and TRBJ2-3, is KAGVTQTPRYLIKTRGQQVTLSCSPISGHRSVSWYQQTPGQGLQFLFEYFSETQRNKGNFPGRFSGRQFSNSRSEMNVSTLELGDSALYLCASSPGLAGGWNTQYFGPGTRLTVL.

The chain combines TRBV14 with TRBJ2-7; 8 bases align to TRBD1. Germline loops: CDR1 SGHDN, CDR2 FVKESK. The CDR3 sequence is 15 residues long. Trimming at V came to 1 base and at J to 4 bases, leaving 6 bases not matched to a gene. The CDR3 protein is CASSQGPGGKYEQYF. For the CDR3, the DNA is TGTGCCAGCAGCCAAGGCCCAGGGGGCAAGTACGAGCAGTACTTC.

The chain uses TRBV6-4 and TRBJ1-1; D is undetermined. V lost 6 bases and J 4 bases, leaving 12 bases between the germline ends. The CDR3 length is 13 residues. Germline V gene sequence: CDR1 MRHNA, CDR2 SNTAGT. This CDR3 is CASSARGGTEAFF. The CDR3 DNA is TGTGCCAGCAGCGCCCGGGGAGGCACTGAAGCTTTCTTT.

The chain carries TRBV7-6 and TRBJ2-7; 15 bases agree with TRBD2. V lost 1 base, J lost 5 bases, and 6 bases stayed unmatched. Germline V gene data show CDR1 as SGHVS and CDR2 as FNYEAQ. CDR3 size: 17 residues. The CDR3 coding sequence is TGTGCCAGCAGCTTAGTGGGGACTAGCGGGGGGCGGAACGAGCAGTACTTC. As protein: CASSLVGTSGGRNEQYF.

CDR3 coding DNA: TGTGCCAGCAGTCCATCGACAGGGGTGGAGACCCAGTACTTC. Its protein is CASSPSTGVETQYF. V is TRBV27 and J is TRBJ2-5, with 8 bases aligning to TRBD1. CDR1 is MNHEY and CDR2 is SMNVEV in the germline V gene (reference sequence). This CDR3 contains 14 residues. Trimming cost V 5 bases and J 5 bases; bases outside gene matches: 7.

In this sample, this clone turned up a few times. This chain's CDR3 is CASSNQGQKLFF. The DNA of the CDR3 is TGTGCCAGCAGTAACCAGGGCCAAAAACTGTTTTTT. J is TRBJ1-4 and V is TRBV27, with D perhaps TRBD1 (5 bases). The CDR3 totals 12 residues. Trimming took 5 bases from V and 9 from J, leaving 10 bases between them. Per the germline V gene, CDR1 is MNHEY and CDR2 is SMNVEV (reference sequence). The full variable domain, with the rest looked up from reference TRBV27 and TRBJ1-4, is EAQVTQNPRYLITVTGKKLTVTCSQNMNHEYMSWYRQDPGLGLRQIYYSMNVEVTDKGDVPEGYKVSRKEKRNFPLILESPSPNQTSLYFCASSNQGQKLFFGSGTQLSVL.

J is TRBJ1-6 and V is TRBV7-7; D gene uncertain. This CDR3 spans 16 amino acids. The germline V and J ends were trimmed by 5 bases and 0 bases, with 11 bases remaining between them. Germline V gives CDR1 SSHAT, CDR2 FNYEAQ (reference sequence). CDR3 sequence reads: CASSPRRHSYNSPLHF. Written as DNA, the CDR3 is TGTGCCAGCAGCCCCCGGCGGCACTCCTATAATTCACCCCTCCACTTT.

This sequence joins TRBV2 and TRBJ1-5; 9 nucleotides align to TRBD1. The CDR3 is 16 residues long. Trimming took 6 bases from V and 4 from J; bases not matched to a gene: 10. Germline V gene data show CDR1 as SNHLY and CDR2 as FYNNEI. The CDR3 loop is CASRTGGGRGNQPQHF. CDR3 nucleotide sequence: TGTGCCAGCAGGACAGGGGGTGGGAGAGGGAATCAGCCCCAGCATTTT. The full variable domain, with the rest looked up from reference TRBV2 and TRBJ1-5, is EPEVTQTPSHQVTQMGQEVILRCVPISNHLYFYWYRQILGQKVEFLVSFYNNEISEKSEIFDDQFSVERPDGSNFTLKIRSTKLEDSAMYFCASRTGGGRGNQPQHFGDGTRLSIL.

The sample holds a few counts of this clone. The V call is TRBV27, the J call TRBJ1-2; 9 positions agree with TRBD1. Germline CDR1 is MNHEY and CDR2 is SMNVEV (reference sequence). Unmatched junction bases numbered 13, after V lost 6 bases and J lost 8 bases. The CDR3 length is 15 residues. The DNA of the CDR3 is TGTGCCAGCAGGGGGGGTGGGACAGGGCGTTACGGCTACACCTTC. Translation: CASRGGGTGRYGYTF.

This clone was detected once. This rearrangement joins TRBV29-1 to TRBJ2-3; D is perhaps TRBD1 (6 bases). The CDR3 length is 16 residues. Deletions cut 4 bases from V and 0 bases from J, with 17 bases between. CDR1 SQVTM and CDR2 ANQGSEA come from the germline V gene. The CDR3: CSVVRAGTPSTDTQYF. In DNA, the CDR3 is TGCAGCGTTGTGAGGGCCGGGACACCAAGCACAGATACGCAGTATTTT.

V usage is TRBV28 and J usage is TRBJ2-3, with TRBD1 matching 7 bases. Germline CDR1 reads MDHEN; CDR2 reads SYDVKM. The CDR3 runs to 14 residues. The trim removed 6 bases at V and 5 bases at J, leaving 8 bases unmatched. The CDR3 DNA sequence: TGTGCCAGCAGCCCGACAGGGATCGGAGATACGCAGTATTTT. Its translation: CASSPTGIGDTQYF.

The genes are TRBV19 and TRBJ1-1, with D hard to call. CDR3 length: 15 residues. V was trimmed by 2 bases and J by 1 base, leaving 11 bases between them. From germline, CDR1 is LNHDA and CDR2 SQIVND (reference sequence). The CDR3 loop is CASSIRRAANTEAFF. The CDR3 DNA reads TGTGCCAGTAGTATACGGAGGGCGGCGAACACTGAAGCTTTCTTT.

This clone was counted a few times. CDR3 DNA: TGTGCCAGCAGCTTCCTTCAATCCGGCACCGGGGAGCTGTTTTTT. Encoded protein: CASSFLQSGTGELFF. The V call is TRBV11-2, the J call TRBJ2-2; D gene ambiguous. The germline V gene encodes CDR1 SGHAT and CDR2 FQNNGV. The CDR3 sequence is 15 residues long. With 3 bases removed from V and 4 bases from J, the gap between germline ends came to 12 bases.

This clone has more than one count but fewer than ten. V usage is TRBV15 and J usage is TRBJ2-3; no clear D. V lost 1 base to trimming and J lost 3 bases, with 14 bases between them. The germline CDR1 and CDR2 sequences are LNHNV and YYDKDF (reference sequence). This CDR3 contains 16 residues. In DNA, the CDR3 is TGTGCCACCAGCAGAGGAGGAGAGGCCGCAACAGATACGCAGTATTTT. It translates to CATSRGGEAATDTQYF.

The V call is TRBV5-1, the J call TRBJ1-2, with 7 bases aligning to TRBD1. The CDR3 sequence is 15 residues long. V was pared by 4 bases and J by 4 bases, with 10 bases of the junction left unmatched. Germline CDR1 reads SGHRS; CDR2 reads YFSETQ. The CDR3 nucleotides read TGCGCCAGCAGCCCCCGCCCAGGGGGGAGCTATGGCTACACCTTC. It specifies CASSPRPGGSYGYTF.

This chain uses TRBV7-8 with TRBJ1-3, with D unresolved. The CDR3 is 16 residues long. The V gene's germline CDR1 is SGHVS and CDR2 FQNEAQ. V shed 2 bases and J shed 0 bases, with 11 bases lying between them. CDR3 DNA sequence: TGTGCCAGCAGCTTAAATCAGCGGGGCTCTGGAAACACCATATATTTT. As protein: CASSLNQRGSGNTIYF.